This T cell receptor (beta chain) was retrieved from a study of CD8+ T cells in alopecia areata. Study conclusions and caveats: Normal scalp had lower clonality than lesional scalp, with alopecia totalis/universalis lesions showing this most strongly.

Reverse transcription of extracted RNA yielded cDNA, which provided the sequencing template. The method was immunoSEQ multiplex PCR; TCRdb's version includes in-frame clones alone and lacks a portion of them. The data hold approximately 150,000 clones, with about 89% observed a single time. With respect to this clone: Its antigen is undetermined. This specimen includes other DNA sequences encoding the same CDR3.

The CDR3 is 14 residues long. After removal of 0 bases from V and 4 bases from J, the junction contained 2 bases not matched to a gene. Germline values: CDR1 SGHRS, CDR2 YFSETQ. The sequence derives from a human donor with alopecia areata. This specimen consisted of CD8+ T cells sorted from blood, obtained at week 0. The chain recombines TRBV5-1 with TRBJ2-3; 7 nucleotides match TRBD1. The CDR3 is CASSLGQGPDTQYF. The CDR3 nucleotides read TGCGCCAGCAGCTTGGGACAGGGTCCAGATACGCAGTATTTT.